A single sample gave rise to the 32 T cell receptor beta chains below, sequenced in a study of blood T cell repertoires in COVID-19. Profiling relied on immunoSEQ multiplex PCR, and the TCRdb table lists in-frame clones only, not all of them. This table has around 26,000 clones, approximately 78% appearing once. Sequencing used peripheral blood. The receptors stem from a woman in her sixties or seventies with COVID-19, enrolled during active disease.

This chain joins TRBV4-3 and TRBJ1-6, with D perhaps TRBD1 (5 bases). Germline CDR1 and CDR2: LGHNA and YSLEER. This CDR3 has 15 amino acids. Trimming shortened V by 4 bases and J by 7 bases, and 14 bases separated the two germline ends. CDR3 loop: CASSPSGGGNSPLHF. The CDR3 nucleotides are TGCGCCAGCAGCCCGTCCGGGGGAGGGAATTCACCCCTCCACTTT.

CDR3 DNA sequence: TGTGCCAGCAGCCAGAGCGGGGGCGCTTTAGAAAAACTGTTTTTT. Translating it yields CASSQSGGALEKLFF. The V gene is TRBV7-6, the J gene TRBJ1-4; D possibly corresponds to TRBD1 (6 bases). Looked up from germline, CDR1 is SGHVS and CDR2 is FNYEAQ. Trimming left V 5 bases short and J 8 bases short, with 18 bases between. The CDR3 length is 15 residues.

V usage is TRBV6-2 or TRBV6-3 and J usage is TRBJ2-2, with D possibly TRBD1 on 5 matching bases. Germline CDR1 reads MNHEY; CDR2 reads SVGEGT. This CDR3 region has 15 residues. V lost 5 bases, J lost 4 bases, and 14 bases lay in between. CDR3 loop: CASSRQRVGTGELFF. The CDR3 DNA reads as TGTGCCAGCAGTAGACAGAGAGTCGGCACCGGGGAGCTGTTTTTT.

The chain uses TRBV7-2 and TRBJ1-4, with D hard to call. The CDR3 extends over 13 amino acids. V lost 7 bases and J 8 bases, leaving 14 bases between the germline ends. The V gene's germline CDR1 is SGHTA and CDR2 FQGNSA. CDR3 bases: TGTGCCAGCACTCCGATCCTCGGGGAAAAACTGTTTTTT. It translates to CASTPILGEKLFF.

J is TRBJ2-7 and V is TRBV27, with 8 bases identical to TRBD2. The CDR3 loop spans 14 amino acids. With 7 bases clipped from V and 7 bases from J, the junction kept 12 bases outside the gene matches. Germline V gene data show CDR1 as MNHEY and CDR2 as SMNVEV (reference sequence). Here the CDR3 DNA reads TGTGCCAGCAACCGAATCGGGGGGGTGGGTGAGCAGTACTTC. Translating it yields CASNRIGGVGEQYF.

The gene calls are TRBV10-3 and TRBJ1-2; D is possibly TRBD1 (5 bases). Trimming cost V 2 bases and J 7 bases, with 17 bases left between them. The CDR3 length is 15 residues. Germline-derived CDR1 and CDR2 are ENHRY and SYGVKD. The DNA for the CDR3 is TGTGCCATCAGTGAGCACCCCCCGGGGGGTGGTGGCTACACCTTC. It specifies CAISEHPPGGGGYTF.

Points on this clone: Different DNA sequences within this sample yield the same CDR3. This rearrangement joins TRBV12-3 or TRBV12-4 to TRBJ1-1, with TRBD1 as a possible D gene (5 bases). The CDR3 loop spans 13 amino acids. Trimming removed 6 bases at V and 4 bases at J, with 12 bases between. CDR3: CASSAGGTTEAFF. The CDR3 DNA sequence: TGTGCCAGCAGCGCGGGGGGGACCACTGAAGCTTTCTTT.

The chain's CDR3 is CASSAPGQGTHEQYF. CDR3 DNA: TGTGCCAGCAGTGCCCCGGGACAGGGAACCCACGAGCAGTACTTC. The chain uses TRBV28 and TRBJ2-7; the match to TRBD1 covers 9 bases. The germline V gene has CDR1 MDHEN and CDR2 SYDVKM. Losses at the gene ends were 5 bases for V and 5 bases for J; bases not matched to a gene: 10. The CDR3 extends over 15 amino acids.

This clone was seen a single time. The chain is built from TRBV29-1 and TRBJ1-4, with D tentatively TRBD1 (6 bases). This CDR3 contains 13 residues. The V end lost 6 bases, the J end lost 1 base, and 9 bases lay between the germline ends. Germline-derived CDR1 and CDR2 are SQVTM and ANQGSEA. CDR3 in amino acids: CSVIQGTNEKLFF. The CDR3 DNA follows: TGCAGCGTAATACAGGGAACTAATGAAAAACTGTTTTTT.

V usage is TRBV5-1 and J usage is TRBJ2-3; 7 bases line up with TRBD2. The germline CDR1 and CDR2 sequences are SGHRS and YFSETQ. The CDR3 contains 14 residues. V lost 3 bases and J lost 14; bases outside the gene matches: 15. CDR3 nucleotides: TGCGCCAGCAGCTCCGGGACTACACTTCCAATCCCGTATTTT. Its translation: CASSSGTTLPIPYF.

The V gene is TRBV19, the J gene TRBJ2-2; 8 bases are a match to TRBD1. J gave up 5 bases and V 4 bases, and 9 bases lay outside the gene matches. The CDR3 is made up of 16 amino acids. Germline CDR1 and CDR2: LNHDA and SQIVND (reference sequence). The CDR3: CASSSRGRLATGELFF. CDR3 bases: TGTGCCAGTAGTAGCAGGGGGCGGCTAGCGACCGGGGAGCTGTTTTTT. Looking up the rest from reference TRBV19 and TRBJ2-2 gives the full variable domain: DGGITQSPKYLFRKEGQNVTLSCEQNLNHDAMYWYRQDPGQGLRLIYYSQIVNDFQKGDIAEGYSVSREKKESFPLTVTSAQKNPTAFYLCASSSRGRLATGELFFGEGSRLTVL.

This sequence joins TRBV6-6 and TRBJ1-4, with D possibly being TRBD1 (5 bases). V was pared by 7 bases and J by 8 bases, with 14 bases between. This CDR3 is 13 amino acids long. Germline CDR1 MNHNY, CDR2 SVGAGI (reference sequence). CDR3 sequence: CASIGQGEEKLFF. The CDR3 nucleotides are TGTGCCAGCATAGGGCAGGGTGAGGAAAAACTGTTTTTT.

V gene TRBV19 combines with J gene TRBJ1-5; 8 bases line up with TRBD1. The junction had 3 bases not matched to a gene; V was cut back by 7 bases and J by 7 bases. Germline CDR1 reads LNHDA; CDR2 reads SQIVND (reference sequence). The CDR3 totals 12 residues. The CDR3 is CASTRDRQPQHF. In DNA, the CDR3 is TGTGCCAGTACCCGGGACAGGCAGCCCCAGCATTTT.

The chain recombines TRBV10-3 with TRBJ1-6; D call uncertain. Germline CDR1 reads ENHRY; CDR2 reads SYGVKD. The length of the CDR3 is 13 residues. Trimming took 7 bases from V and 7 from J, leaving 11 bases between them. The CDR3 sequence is CAITSNGNSPLHF. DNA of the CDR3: TGTGCCATCACTTCGAACGGGAATTCACCCCTCCACTTT.

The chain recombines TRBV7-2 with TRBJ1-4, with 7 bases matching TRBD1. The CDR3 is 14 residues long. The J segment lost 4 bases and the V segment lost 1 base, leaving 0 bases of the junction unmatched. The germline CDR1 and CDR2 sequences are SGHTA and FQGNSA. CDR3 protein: CASSLGQGNEKLFF. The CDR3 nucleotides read TGTGCCAGCAGCTTAGGACAGGGTAATGAAAAACTGTTTTTT.

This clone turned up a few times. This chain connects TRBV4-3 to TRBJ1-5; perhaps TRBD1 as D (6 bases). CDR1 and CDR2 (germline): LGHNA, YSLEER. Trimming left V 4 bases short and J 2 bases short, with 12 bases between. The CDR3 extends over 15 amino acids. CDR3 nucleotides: TGCGCCAGCAGCCGGATACAGGGAGGCAATCAGCCCCAGCATTTT. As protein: CASSRIQGGNQPQHF.

CDR3 protein: CASSSDREEWGGYTF. CDR3 sequence (DNA): TGTGCCAGCAGCTCGGACAGGGAAGAATGGGGTGGCTACACCTTC. The rearrangement joins TRBV5-4 to TRBJ1-2; 8 bases are shared with TRBD1. This CDR3 has 15 residues. Germline CDR1 and CDR2: SGHNT and YYREEE (reference sequence). With 3 bases clipped from V and 7 bases from J, the junction kept 11 bases outside the gene matches.

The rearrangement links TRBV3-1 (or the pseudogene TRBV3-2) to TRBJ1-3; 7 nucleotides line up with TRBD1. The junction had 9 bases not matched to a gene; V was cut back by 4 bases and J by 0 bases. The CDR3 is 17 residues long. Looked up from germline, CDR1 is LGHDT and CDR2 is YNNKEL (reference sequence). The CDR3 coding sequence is TGTGCCAGCAGCCTCAGGCCAGGGGGACTCTCTGGAAACACCATATATTTT. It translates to CASSLRPGGLSGNTIYF.

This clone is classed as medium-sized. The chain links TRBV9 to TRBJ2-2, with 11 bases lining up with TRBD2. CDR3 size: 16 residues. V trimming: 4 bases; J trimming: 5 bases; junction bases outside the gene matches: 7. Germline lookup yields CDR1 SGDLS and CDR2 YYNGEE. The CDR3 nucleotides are TGTGCCAGCAGCCCCGGTCGGACTAGCGGGACCGGGGAGCTGTTTTTT. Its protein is CASSPGRTSGTGELFF. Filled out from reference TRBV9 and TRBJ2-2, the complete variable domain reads DSGVTQTPKHLITATGQRVTLRCSPRSGDLSVYWYQQSLDQGLQFLIQYYNGEERAKGNILERFSAQQFPDLHSELNLSSLELGDSALYFCASSPGRTSGTGELFFGEGSRLTVL.

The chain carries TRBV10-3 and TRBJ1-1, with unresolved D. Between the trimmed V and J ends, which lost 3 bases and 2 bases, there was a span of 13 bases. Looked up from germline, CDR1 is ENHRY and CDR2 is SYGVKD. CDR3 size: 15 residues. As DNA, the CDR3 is TGTGCCATCAGTGAAAGTTGGCAGATTAACACTGAAGCTTTCTTT. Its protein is CAISESWQINTEAFF.

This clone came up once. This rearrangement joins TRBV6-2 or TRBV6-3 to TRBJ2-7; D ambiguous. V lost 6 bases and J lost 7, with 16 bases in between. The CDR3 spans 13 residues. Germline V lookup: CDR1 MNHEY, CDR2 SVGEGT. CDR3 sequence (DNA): TGTGCCAGCAGCTCGTCCCACCCTAGGGAGCAGTACGTC. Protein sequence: CASSSSHPREQYV.

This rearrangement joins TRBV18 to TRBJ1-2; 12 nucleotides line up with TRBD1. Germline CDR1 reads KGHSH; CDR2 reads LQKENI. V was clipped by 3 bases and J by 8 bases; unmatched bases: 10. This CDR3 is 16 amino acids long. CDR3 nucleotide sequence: TGTGCCAGCTCACCGCTCCAAGGGACAGGGGGCGACGGCTACACCTTC. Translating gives CASSPLQGTGGDGYTF.

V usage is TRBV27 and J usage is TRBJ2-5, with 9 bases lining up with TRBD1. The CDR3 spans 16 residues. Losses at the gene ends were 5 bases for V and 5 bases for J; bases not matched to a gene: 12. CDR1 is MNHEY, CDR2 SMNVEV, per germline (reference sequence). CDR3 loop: CASSRITGGATETQYF. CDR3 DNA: TGTGCCAGCAGTCGAATCACAGGGGGCGCGACCGAGACCCAGTACTTC.

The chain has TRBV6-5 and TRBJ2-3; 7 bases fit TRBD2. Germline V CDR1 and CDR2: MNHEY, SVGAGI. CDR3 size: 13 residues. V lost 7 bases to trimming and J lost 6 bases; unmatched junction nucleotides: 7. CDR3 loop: CASMGGGRDTQYF. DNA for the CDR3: TGTGCCAGCATGGGGGGGGGTAGGGATACGCAGTATTTT.

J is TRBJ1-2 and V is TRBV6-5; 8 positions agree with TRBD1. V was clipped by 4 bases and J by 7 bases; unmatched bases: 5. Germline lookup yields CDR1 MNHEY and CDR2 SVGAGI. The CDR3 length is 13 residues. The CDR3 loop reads CASSSDRVGGYTF. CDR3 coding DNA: TGTGCCAGCAGTTCGGACAGGGTCGGTGGCTACACCTTC.

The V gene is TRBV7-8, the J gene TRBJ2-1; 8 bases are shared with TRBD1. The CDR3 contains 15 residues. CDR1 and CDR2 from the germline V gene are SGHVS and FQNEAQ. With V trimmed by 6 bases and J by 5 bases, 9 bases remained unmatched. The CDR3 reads CASRATGVWDNEQFF. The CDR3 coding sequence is TGTGCCAGCAGAGCGACAGGGGTGTGGGACAATGAGCAGTTCTTC. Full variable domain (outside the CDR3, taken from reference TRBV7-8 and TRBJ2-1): GAGVSQSPRYKVAKRGQDVALRCDPISGHVSLFWYQQALGQGPEFLTYFQNEAQLDKSGLPSDRFFAERPEGSVSTLKIQRTQQEDSAVYLCASRATGVWDNEQFFGPGTRLTVL.

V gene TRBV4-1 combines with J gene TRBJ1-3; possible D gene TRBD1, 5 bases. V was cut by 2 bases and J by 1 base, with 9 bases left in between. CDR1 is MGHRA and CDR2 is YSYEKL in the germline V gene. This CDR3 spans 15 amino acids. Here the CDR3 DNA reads TGCGCCAGCAGCCAATGGTACAGGTCTGGAAACACCATATATTTT. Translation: CASSQWYRSGNTIYF.

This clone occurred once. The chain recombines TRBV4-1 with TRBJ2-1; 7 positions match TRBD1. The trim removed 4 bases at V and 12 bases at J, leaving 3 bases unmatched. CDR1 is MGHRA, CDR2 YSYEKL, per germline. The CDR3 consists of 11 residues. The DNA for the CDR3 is TGCGCCAGCAGCCCGGGACAGCGGCAGTTCTTC. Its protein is CASSPGQRQFF.

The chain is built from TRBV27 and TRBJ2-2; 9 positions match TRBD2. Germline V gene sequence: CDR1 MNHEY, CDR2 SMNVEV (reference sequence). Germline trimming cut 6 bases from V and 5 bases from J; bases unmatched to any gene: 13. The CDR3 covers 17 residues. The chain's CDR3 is CASRKWWREGGTGELFF. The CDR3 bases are TGTGCCAGCAGGAAATGGTGGCGGGAGGGCGGAACCGGGGAGCTGTTTTTT.

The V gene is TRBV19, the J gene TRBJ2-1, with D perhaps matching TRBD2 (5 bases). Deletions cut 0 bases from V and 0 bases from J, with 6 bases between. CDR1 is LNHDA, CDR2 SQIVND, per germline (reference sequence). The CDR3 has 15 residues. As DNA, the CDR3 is TGTGCCAGTAGTATAGACCTAGCCTCCTACAATGAGCAGTTCTTC. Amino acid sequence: CASSIDLASYNEQFF.

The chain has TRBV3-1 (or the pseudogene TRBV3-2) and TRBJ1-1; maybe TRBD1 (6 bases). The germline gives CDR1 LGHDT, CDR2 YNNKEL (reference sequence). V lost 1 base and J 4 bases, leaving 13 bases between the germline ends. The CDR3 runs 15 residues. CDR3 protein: CASSQVGGGGTEAFF. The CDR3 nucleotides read TGTGCCAGCAGCCAAGTTGGGGGAGGGGGCACTGAAGCTTTCTTT.

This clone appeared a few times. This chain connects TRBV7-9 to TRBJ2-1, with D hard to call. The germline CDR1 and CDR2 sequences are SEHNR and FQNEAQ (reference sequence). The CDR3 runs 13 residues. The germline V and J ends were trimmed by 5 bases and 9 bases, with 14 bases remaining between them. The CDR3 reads CASSRVSATEQFF. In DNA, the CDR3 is TGTGCCAGCAGCCGGGTGTCCGCAACTGAGCAGTTCTTC. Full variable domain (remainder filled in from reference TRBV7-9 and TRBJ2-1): DTGVSQNPRHKITKRGQNVTFRCDPISEHNRLYWYRQTLGQGPEFLTYFQNEAQLEKSRLLSDRFSAERPKGSFSTLEIQRTEQGDSAMYLCASSRVSATEQFFGPGTRLTVL.